One T cell receptor (beta chain) is described in this entry. This clone appeared once. Which antigen it targets is not known. Base qualities were left out, and no much larger clone turns up one base away. The data were taken from a study of cytomegalovirus exposure and HLA in healthy donors (dated by TCRdb to 2016 to 2017). For the wider study: According to an earlier analysis of a few hundred of the donors, about 179 million T cells yielded some 120 million unique TCR beta sequences and 250 to 350 Gb of sequence data. Approximately 300 gigabases of sequencing data and 75 million to 85 million unique TCR sequences made up an early release that covered roughly 670 HLA-typed donors. Of the 398 genotyped donors, roughly 85% fell in the genetic ancestry cluster associated with self-reported Caucasian donors. The study aimed to test whether signatures of past pathogen exposure could be identified by cataloging public T cell receptors. The study used immunosequencing to profile the T cell repertoires of 666 subjects and linked those repertoires to cytomegalovirus serostatus. Along with the approximately 600-subject first cohort, a separate validation cohort of over 90 different subjects was used. To predict cytomegalovirus infection status, the study brought together high-throughput TCR immunosequencing, statistical association of individual TCRs with disease status, and machine learning. In a later analysis, previously published TCR beta repertoires from 666 donors were re-analyzed and high-resolution HLA genotyping was added so that TCR occurrence patterns could be studied. The later analysis used no new phenotypic data to find candidate immune exposures, relying instead on TCR beta sequences and their occurrence across donors. An earlier analysis of 500 to 650 of the donors applied high-throughput TCR beta sequencing to assess whether each TCR beta V gene segment acted as functional or pseudogenic. Donor age, sex, ethnicity and CMV serostatus were compiled alongside the repertoire data. A later genetic analysis took genome-wide SNP genotypes for about three fifths of the 666 donors and used that subset as a discovery cohort. All discovery cohort repertoires had been generated on a single sequencing platform. HLA typing included class I and class II loci at four-digit resolution. The number of typed donors differed by locus: 629-630 for A, B, C, DRB1 and DQB1; some 500 for DQA1; 606 for DPA1; and around 490 for DPB1. Four to six DR-DQ haplotypes were handled as single units for association and clustering, since linkage in the cohort was strong. Among approximately 370 genotyped donors of the cohort, an average of roughly 230,000 unique TCR beta nucleotide sequences was sequenced per donor, of which approximately 19% were non-productive. The paper's findings and limits, for the study overall: Because counts were too low, 15 to 20 rarely observed V segments, including chromosome 9 orphons, were excluded from the earlier analysis of 500 to 700 of the donors. A few of the identified cytomegalovirus-associated TCR beta chains were confirmed in vitro to be specific for cytomegalovirus antigens. A further reported finding was that TCR beta sequences accurately predicted the HLA-A and HLA-B alleles for most subjects in the first cohort. Across donors, most TCR sequences were observed very rarely, whereas some public TCRs were present in many individuals. The classifier was reported to diagnose cytomegalovirus status with high specificity and sensitivity in both the original cohort and the validation cohort. In a later analysis, HLA-associated TCR beta chains were found to be more clonally expanded and to have lower generation probabilities than equally common non-associated chains. The sequencing pipeline was judged likely to have produced a cluster of highly shared sequence variants as a technical artifact. Specific HLA alleles were associated with 18,000 or so TCR beta sequences at a false discovery rate of 0.05 in a later analysis. Because some donors lacked HLA typing at each locus, the association tests relied only on the typed subset. This cohort had only TCR beta chains sequenced, and the lack of alpha or paired-chain data limited which features could be detected. The study listed 150 to 200 TCR beta chains as associated with cytomegalovirus. Correlated functional status among segregating V segments might be attributable to linkage disequilibrium, but an unknown experimental factor could not be ruled out. Strong co-occurrence of HLA alleles, especially DR and DQ, made assigning TCR associations to individual alleles difficult. In an earlier analysis of about 600 of the donors, most TCR beta V segments appeared in productive rearrangements about 90% or about 30% of the time, broadly matching IMGT annotations. CMV serostatus was the only immune exposure information available for the cohort. Some IMGT-functional V segments, including TRBV6-2 and TRBV6-3, could not be distinguished by the 87-base-pair reads and were therefore excluded. According to a later analysis, parvovirus B19, influenza, CMV and Epstein-Barr virus appeared linked to several top co-occurrence clusters. According to a later analysis, most CMV-associated TCR beta chains appeared to be HLA-restricted, and the HLA associations seemed to be driven largely by CMV exposure. A later analysis found that TCR association rates varied across HLA loci, with DRB1 alleles showing the most associated TCRs and HLA-C alleles the fewest. It was suggested by the authors that the approach could potentially be generalized to other disease states and immunological phenotypes. A later genetic analysis reported fewer N-insertions in productive TCRs among donors in an Asian-associated ancestry cluster than the roughly 690-donor mean. The presence/absence analyses assumed that sequencing depth was roughly uniform across donors, and that assumption may not be true. V-gene and J-gene trimming of TCR beta chains was associated with a missense DCLRE1C variant in a later genetic analysis, and the association was replicated in an independent cohort.

Libraries were made using the immunoSEQ multiplex PCR assay. A mixture of 60 forward primers for TCR Vbeta segments and 13 reverse primers for TCR Jbeta segments was used in the multiplex PCR. The CDR3 region of rearranged TCR beta genes was amplified from genomic DNA with a multiplex PCR assay. The amplified TCR beta libraries were sequenced on the Illumina HiSeq System as 87-base-pair reads. Per the original workflow: A later analysis tallied around 80 million unique TCR beta chains across the approximately 670 repertoires, and roughly 11 million of those chains were shared by two or more donors. Raw reads were error-corrected and collapsed into unique sequences by a nearest-neighbor algorithm in which closely related sequences were merged to remove PCR and sequencing errors. To assign V, D and J gene segments, CDR3 sequences were aligned to IMGT reference sequences. For a sequence to be retained, at least a six-nucleotide match to both a V gene segment and a J gene segment was required. Rearrangements were classified as productive when the CDR3 lacked stop codons and remained in frame with V and J, and all other rearrangements were classified as non-productive. Following IMGT convention, CDR3 was defined as the stretch from the second conserved V-encoded cysteine up to the conserved J-encoded phenylalanine. Sequences without an unambiguous match to a single V gene segment were excluded from the earlier analysis of 500 to 700 of the donors. In an earlier analysis of several hundred of the donors, V segments were called functional above 56.7% productive rearrangements and were called segregating when the between-donor standard deviation exceeded 5%. A statistical classification framework was developed to diagnose cytomegalovirus status using the catalog of TCR beta chain sequences. V and J gene assignment, in a later analysis, came from comparing TCR nucleotide sequences with IMGT/GENE-DB human TR gene sequences. The TCRdist pipeline was used in a later analysis to assign CDR3 sequences and most-parsimonious VDJ recombination scenarios. A later analysis defined each TCR beta chain by its CDR3 amino acid sequence plus V-gene family, and excluded reads lacking a unique V-gene family. In a later analysis, approximately 590 highly shared, low-generation-probability nucleotide sequences were removed to address suspected cross-contamination and a sequencing artifact. In a later analysis, a clonal expansion index was calculated for each public chain from normalized within-repertoire ranks of inferred template counts. In a later analysis, generation probabilities were computed using a VDJ recombination model fitted to out-of-frame rearrangements, and the results were checked against IGoR. A later analysis scored TCR-TCR, TCR-HLA and TCR-CMV co-occurrence with hypergeometric tests, applying a repertoire-size bias correction to TCR pairs. In a later analysis, false discovery rates were estimated by permuting HLA or CMV assignments 20 times. In a later analysis, co-occurring TCRs were grouped using DBSCAN, and TCRdist sequence similarity was added for clustering within HLA-allele-positive subsets. Co-occurrence clustering excluded repertoires with fewer than 30,000 or more than 120,000 public chains, plus five with anomalous nucleotide sharing. Sourced from immuneACCESS, this table was stored by TCRdb with only in-frame sequences that have V and J called. A share of the clones is absent; for the studies checked, an unresolved V gene accounts for under half, and the remainder has no known explanation. V, J and clone size are those of that table, while D and trimming were read from the DNA. In this sample the table shows around 200,000 clones, roughly 79% of which occur a single time. More than 0.45% of the sample goes to the ten largest clones.

The germline V gene specifies SGDLS as CDR1 and YYNGEE as CDR2. From cysteine to phenylalanine, the CDR3 is 15 amino acids long. Just the 45-base CDR3 DNA is kept, in frame starting at base 1. Compared with germline, V lacks 0 bases and J lacks 2 bases; bases without a gene match: 2. The cohort consisted of 666 healthy bone marrow donors. At the time of sampling, all cohort members were nominally healthy, though unrecorded immune exposures were likely present. The donor was CMV seronegative and was included in the group of over 300 seronegative cohort members. Each donor provided a peripheral blood sample, and peripheral blood mononuclear cells were used for TCR beta sequencing. Genomic DNA was extracted from the blood cell samples with the Qiagen DNeasy Blood Extraction Kit.

Recombination connected TRBV9 to TRBJ2-1; TRBD1 aligns with 7 central bases. The sequenced sample was PBMCs. The sequence was collected from a woman aged 40 to 50 in good health and CMV-seronegative. In nucleotides, the sequence is TGTGCCAGCAGCGTAGTTCAGGGGGCCTACAATGAGCAGTTCTTC. Its product reads: CASSVVQGAYNEQFF.